This is a list of T cell receptor beta chains from one sample in a study of OX40 agonist ivuxolimab in advanced cancers. Assay used: immunoSEQ multiplex PCR; TCRdb lists only in-frame clones, some missing. The data contain tens of thousands of clones, 90% of them seen just once; the ten biggest clones take up approximately 11%. Sequencing used CD4+ or CD8+ T cells sorted from blood, obtained in a trial of the OX40 agonist ivuxolimab. Source of these receptors: an adult with an advanced solid tumor such as melanoma, head and neck, liver or kidney cancer. CDR3s include the opening cysteine and the closing phenylalanine or tryptophan. D genes are given only for firm matches. Clone size, where shown, is once, few, many, or a class for clones that have expanded.

>-|TRBV29-1|TRBJ2-1|TRBD2
CSVERSAGGPLNEQFF
TGCAGCGTTGAAAGGTCTGCGGGAGGTCCACTAAATGAGCAGTTCTTC
>-|TRBV7-6|TRBJ2-5|-
CASTPSPAWGQETQYF
TGTGCCAGCACCCCCTCTCCGGCCTGGGGTCAAGAGACCCAGTACTTC
>-|TRBV28|TRBJ2-7|TRBD2
CASSLGKREVTFYEQYF
TGTGCCAGCAGTTTGGGGAAGCGGGAGGTAACTTTCTACGAGCAGTACTTC
>-|TRBV13|TRBJ2-1|-
CASSLVIGQSNEQFF
TGTGCCAGCAGCTTAGTTATTGGGCAGAGCAATGAGCAGTTCTTC
>once|TRBV18|TRBJ2-7|TRBD2
CASSPGGDYLYEQYF
TGTGCCAGCTCACCGGGGGGGGACTACCTGTACGAGCAGTACTTC
>-|TRBV6-6|TRBJ2-5|TRBD2
CASSWTSGGDQETQYF
TGTGCCAGCAGTTGGACTAGCGGGGGGGATCAAGAGACCCAGTACTTC
>once|TRBV5-4|TRBJ2-1|-
CASSADGTSIYNEQFF
TGTGCCAGCAGCGCGGATGGGACCTCCATCTACAATGAGCAGTTCTTC
>-|TRBV5-1|TRBJ1-1|-
CASSLTNTEAFF
TGCGCCAGCAGCCTAACTAACACTGAAGCTTTCTTT
>-|TRBV21-1|TRBJ1-2|-
CASSKAGREPTNYGYTF
TGTGCCAGCAGCAAAGCGGGCAGGGAGCCTACTAACTATGGCTACACCTTC
>-|TRBV19|TRBJ2-1|-
CASYQYNEQFF
TGTGCCAGTTATCAGTACAATGAGCAGTTCTTC
>-|TRBV6-1|TRBJ2-1|-
CASSEHPSSYNEQFF
TGTGCCAGCAGTGAACATCCGAGCTCCTACAATGAGCAGTTCTTC
>-|TRBV6-1|TRBJ2-7|-
CASSAGQTYEQYF
TGTGCCAGCAGTGCCGGACAGACCTACGAGCAGTACTTC
>-|TRBV29-1|TRBJ1-2|TRBD1
CSVDTRGQGHGYTF
TGCAGCGTTGATACCCGGGGACAGGGCCATGGCTACACCTTC
>-|TRBV9|TRBJ2-1|-
CASSVAGGMYNEQFF
TGTGCCAGCAGCGTAGCCGGCGGCATGTACAATGAGCAGTTCTTC
>-|TRBV2|TRBJ1-3|-
CASSDVGGNTIYF
TGTGCCAGCAGTGATGTCGGGGGGAACACCATATATTTT
>once|TRBV7-8|TRBJ1-6|-
CASSPLVDTYNSPLHF
TGTGCCAGCAGCCCTCTCGTAGACACCTATAATTCACCCCTCCACTTT
>-|TRBV5-6|TRBJ2-3|TRBD2
CASSLTAGTSATDTQYF
TGTGCCAGCAGCTTAACGGCCGGCACTAGCGCGACAGATACGCAGTATTTT
>-|TRBV27|TRBJ2-2|TRBD1
CASSLFFGTEDTGELFF
TGTGCCAGCAGTTTATTTTTCGGGACAGAAGACACCGGGGAGCTGTTTTTT
>-|TRBV6-5|TRBJ1-1|-
CASSTQGPSTEAFF
TGTGCCAGCAGCACACAGGGCCCCAGCACTGAAGCTTTCTTT
>-|TRBV6-5|TRBJ2-3|TRBD2
CASSSFAGGTDTQYF
TGTGCCAGCAGTTCTTTTGCGGGGGGCACAGATACGCAGTATTTT
>-|TRBV7-9|TRBJ1-4|-
CASSLWAGEKLFF
TGTGCCAGCAGCCTCTGGGCGGGTGAAAAACTGTTTTTT
>-|TRBV5-4|TRBJ2-1|-
CASTNLQGHEQFF
TGTGCCAGCACCAATCTACAGGGACATGAGCAGTTCTTC
>-|TRBV13|TRBJ2-7|-
CASSWASSYEQYF
TGTGCCAGCAGCTGGGCCAGCTCCTACGAGCAGTACTTC
>-|TRBV27|TRBJ1-1|-
CASSLRQGLRTEAFF
TGTGCCAGCAGTTTGAGGCAGGGGTTGAGGACTGAAGCTTTCTTT
>once|TRBV6-5|TRBJ2-5|-
CASSSGRETQYF
TGTGCCAGCAGTTCCGGCCGAGAGACCCAGTACTTC
>-|TRBV11-3|TRBJ2-5|TRBD1
CASSLGDREETQYF
TGTGCCAGCAGCTTGGGAGACAGGGAAGAGACCCAGTACTTC
>-|TRBV27|TRBJ2-5|-
CASGQETQYF
TGTGCCAGCGGACAAGAGACCCAGTACTTC
>-|TRBV5-4|TRBJ2-3|-
CASTSAGTSTDTQYF
TGTGCCAGCACCTCAGCTGGGACCAGCACAGATACGCAGTATTTT
>-|TRBV4-2|TRBJ2-7|-
CASSDPLSYEQYF
TGTGCCAGCAGCGACCCCCTCTCCTACGAGCAGTACTTC
>few|TRBV4-2|TRBJ2-7|TRBD1
CASSQAGQATYEQYF
TGTGCCAGCAGCCAGGCCGGACAGGCGACCTACGAGCAGTACTTC
>-|TRBV10-1|TRBJ2-1|TRBD1
CASRRQGVNEQFF
TGCGCCAGCAGGAGACAGGGTGTGAATGAGCAGTTCTTC
>-|TRBV27|TRBJ1-4|-
CASKGQGLATNEKLFF
TGTGCCAGCAAAGGGCAGGGGCTCGCAACTAATGAAAAACTGTTTTTT
>-|TRBV14|TRBJ2-7|-
CASRPPGPEAEQYF
TGTGCCAGCAGGCCCCCGGGACCAGAAGCCGAGCAGTACTTC
>few|TRBV11-2|TRBJ2-7|TRBD1
CASSAGTGTYEQYF
TGTGCCAGCAGCGCCGGGACAGGGACCTACGAGCAGTACTTC
>-|TRBV27|TRBJ2-7|TRBD2
CASSPGLAAHYEQYF
TGTGCCAGCAGTCCGGGACTAGCGGCACACTACGAGCAGTACTTC
>-|TRBV27|TRBJ2-7|-
CASSPGRGHSEQYF
TGTGCCAGCAGCCCAGGGCGGGGGCACAGCGAGCAGTACTTC
>once|TRBV29-1|TRBJ2-7|-
CSVSESYEQYF
TGCAGCGTTTCTGAGTCCTACGAGCAGTACTTC
>-|TRBV15|TRBJ1-1|TRBD1
CATSSPGTGVTEAFF
TGTGCCACCAGCAGTCCTGGGACAGGGGTCACTGAAGCTTTCTTT
>once|TRBV6-1|TRBJ2-7|TRBD1
CASSETGDRNYEQYF
TGTGCCAGCAGTGAGACCGGGGACAGAAATTACGAGCAGTACTTC
>-|TRBV4-1|TRBJ1-4|-
CASSQGYDLTSEKLFF
TGCGCCAGCAGCCAAGGTTATGATCTAACGAGCGAAAAACTGTTTTTT
>-|TRBV5-1|TRBJ2-3|TRBD2
CASSAWGTTHTDTQYF
TGCGCCAGCAGCGCCTGGGGGACTACCCACACAGATACGCAGTATTTT
>-|TRBV5-6|TRBJ1-3|TRBD1
CASSLTDRAGNTIYF
TGTGCCAGCAGCCTTACGGACAGGGCTGGAAACACCATATATTTT
>-|TRBV9|TRBJ2-7|TRBD2
CASSAQGTGGSDEQYF
TGTGCCAGCAGCGCCCAGGGGACGGGAGGGTCGGACGAGCAGTACTTC
>-|TRBV19|TRBJ1-1|-
CASSAKATEAFF
TGTGCCAGTAGTGCGAAGGCCACTGAAGCTTTCTTT
>-|TRBV7-6|TRBJ1-1|TRBD1
CASSLGQGVNTEAFF
TGTGCCAGCAGCTTAGGACAGGGAGTGAACACTGAAGCTTTCTTT
>-|TRBV4-1|TRBJ2-7|TRBD1
CASSQGPGQGVLGFHEQYF
TGCGCCAGCAGCCAAGGCCCCGGACAGGGGGTACTCGGGTTCCACGAGCAGTACTTC
>-|TRBV10-2|TRBJ1-6|TRBD1
CASSESSMDRGTYNSPLHF
TGCGCCAGCAGTGAGTCGAGCATGGACAGGGGTACCTATAATTCACCCCTCCACTTT
>-|TRBV11-2|TRBJ2-5|TRBD2
CASSLSRIASGQETQYF
TGTGCCAGCAGCCTCAGCCGTATCGCTAGCGGGCAAGAGACCCAGTACTTC
>medium-sized|TRBV7-9|TRBJ2-7|-
CASREGLAYEQYF
TGTGCCAGCAGAGAGGGACTTGCCTACGAGCAGTACTTC
>-|TRBV14|TRBJ2-1|-
CASSVLGSYNEQFF
TGTGCCAGCAGCGTACTCGGGAGCTACAATGAGCAGTTCTTC
>-|TRBV6-5|TRBJ2-7|TRBD1
CASRPGTGIFNEQYF
TGTGCCAGCAGGCCCGGGACAGGGATTTTCAACGAGCAGTACTTC
>-|TRBV9|TRBJ2-5|TRBD2
CASSPFGREAQETQYF
TGTGCCAGCAGCCCGTTTGGGCGGGAGGCCCAAGAGACCCAGTACTTC
>-|TRBV7-6|TRBJ2-5|-
CASSFGAVRETQYF
TGTGCCAGCAGCTTCGGCGCGGTCCGAGAGACCCAGTACTTC
>-|TRBV11-2|TRBJ2-3|TRBD2
CASSLVRFRAGVHTDTQYF
TGTGCCAGCAGCTTAGTGAGATTTAGGGCGGGAGTACATACAGATACGCAGTATTTT
>-|TRBV30|TRBJ1-1|-
CAWSVGPNTEAFF
TGTGCCTGGAGTGTAGGCCCGAACACTGAAGCTTTCTTT
>-|TRBV6-1|TRBJ2-2|TRBD2
CASSEWGLAGANTGELFF
TGTGCCAGCAGTGAATGGGGACTAGCGGGAGCGAACACCGGGGAGCTGTTTTTT